This T cell receptor beta chain stems from a study of blood T cell repertoires in COVID-19 (dated by TCRdb to between 2020 and 2021). With regard to the full study: Collaborator samples came from the United States, Italy and Spain and covered acute and convalescent phases of COVID-19. The material from the prospective study consisted of cDNA or gDNA derived from T cells, B-cell-depleted T cells, or PBMCs. Deeply sampled blood TCRbeta repertoires from subjects exposed to, actively infected with, or recovered from COVID-19 were included in the dataset. The repertoires were released in a freely available public database intended as a resource for research on the immune response to SARS-CoV-2. The samples were drawn from the first 160 participants of the ongoing ImmuneRACE study and from about 1,200 subjects provided by 6 global collaborators. Sample metadata almost always included a de-identified subject ID, COVID-19 status, age in years and sex. Where available, HLA class I and class II types were taken from metadata supplied by the sample provider and were not determined by assay-based typing. Paper-wide results and their limitations: Clinical and demographic metadata were provided uncurated, with the amount varying by source and participant.

Trimmed from V: 1 base; trimmed from J: 6 bases; junction bases lacking a gene match: 8. The cysteine opens and the phenylalanine closes a CDR3 of 16 amino acids. The entry retains the CDR3 DNA only, 48 bases that are in frame from base 1. CDR1 and CDR2, per the germline V gene, are MNHNS and SASEGT. As concerns this clone: Which antigen it targets is not known. No base qualities exist here, and no much larger clone lies one base off it.

TCRbeta CDR3 regions were amplified from genomic DNA using the immunoSEQ Assay, a bias-controlled multiplex PCR. In the paper's pipeline: The number of nucleated cells in each sample was estimated by amplification of reference gene primers within the assay. To quantify the absolute abundance of each unique TCRbeta CDR3 rearrangement, sequence reads were collapsed and filtered. For each sample, productive Simpson clonality was calculated as the square root of Simpson's diversity index across productive rearrangements. The source is immuneACCESS, and TCRdb retained only in-frame sequences with V and J called. Part of the clones is not carried over; for the studies checked, unresolved V genes explain less than half of this, and the remainder is unexplained. That table supplies the V and J calls and clone size; D and trimming were determined from the DNA. The sample table shows approximately 68,000 clones, and under 90% are seen once. The ten largest clones add up to approximately 10% of the sample.

The collaborating institutions used their own protocols to collect whole blood in K2EDTA tubes. For TCRbeta analysis, collaborator samples were shipped as frozen whole blood, as isolated PBMCs, or as DNA extracted from either sample type. The source of this sequence is a man between 65 and 85 years old with active or convalescent COVID-19. Sequenced: peripheral blood. Recombination linked TRBV6-1 to TRBJ2-1; 8 bases in the middle match TRBD1. The CDR3 protein is CASSEGSGQGGNEQFF. The DNA sequence is given as TGTGCCAGCAGTGAAGGGTCAGGACAGGGTGGCAATGAGCAGTTCTTC.